This T cell receptor beta chain was recovered during a study of CD8+CD57+ T cells in acquired aplastic anemia. General study results and limits: Controls and patients did not differ significantly in CD8+ Simpson's diversity.

Using genomic DNA as the template, TCR beta VDJ and CDR3 profiling was carried out. TCRdb recomputed calls from the reads with MiXCR, one row per CDR3 protein. The sample carries 260,000 or so distinct CDR3 sequences, approximately 82% recorded once. Before being chosen for sequencing, patients had shown CD8+CD57+ cell expansion by flow cytometry. Per germline, CDR1 SGHRS and CDR2 YFSETQ. The CDR3 covers 13 residues. Between the trimmed V and J ends, which lost 0 bases and 11 bases, there was a span of 13 bases. As regards this clonotype: Its antigen is not identified.

What was sequenced was sorted CD4+, CD8+, or CD8+CD57+ T cells (not recorded which) from PBMCs. This sequence was found in a human donor with aplastic anemia. The J gene is TRBJ2-3, the V gene TRBV5-1, with D possibly being TRBD1 (6 bases). The CDR3 DNA reads TGCGCCAGCAGCTTGGAATTCACAGGGAAGCAGTATTTT. Translating it yields CASSLEFTGKQYF.